The sequence of this T cell receptor beta chain was determined in a study of regulatory T cells in long-lasting Graves disease. The V gene lost 4 bases and the J gene lost 3 bases, with 18 bases spanning the gap. The CDR3 is 17 residues long. Sample time point: persistent/refractory GD, antithyroid drugs over 5 years with positive TRAb. The TCR library was prepared using RNA isolated from PBMCs. Diagnosing Graves' disease relied on the American Thyroid Association guidelines. TCR beta libraries were built with iRepertoire HTBI primers and Arm-PCR of CDR3 regions. Using its own MiXCR run on the multiplex PCR reads, TCRdb lists one record per CDR3 protein. There are around 400,000 distinct CDR3 sequences in the sample; about 23% occur only once, and 25% to 35% lies in the top ten.

J is TRBJ2-2 and V is TRBV12-3 or TRBV12-4; tentative D call: TRBD2 (6 bases). Source: peripheral blood mononuclear cells (PBMCs), taken when the disease was refractory, from a patient treated with antithyroid drugs. This TCR was sampled from a woman aged 40 to 50 with Graves disease. The CDR3 nucleotides are TGTGCCAGCAGTTCCCTAACTAGCCATCCCGACACCGGGGAGCTGTTTTTT. This translates into CASSSLTSHPDTGELFF.